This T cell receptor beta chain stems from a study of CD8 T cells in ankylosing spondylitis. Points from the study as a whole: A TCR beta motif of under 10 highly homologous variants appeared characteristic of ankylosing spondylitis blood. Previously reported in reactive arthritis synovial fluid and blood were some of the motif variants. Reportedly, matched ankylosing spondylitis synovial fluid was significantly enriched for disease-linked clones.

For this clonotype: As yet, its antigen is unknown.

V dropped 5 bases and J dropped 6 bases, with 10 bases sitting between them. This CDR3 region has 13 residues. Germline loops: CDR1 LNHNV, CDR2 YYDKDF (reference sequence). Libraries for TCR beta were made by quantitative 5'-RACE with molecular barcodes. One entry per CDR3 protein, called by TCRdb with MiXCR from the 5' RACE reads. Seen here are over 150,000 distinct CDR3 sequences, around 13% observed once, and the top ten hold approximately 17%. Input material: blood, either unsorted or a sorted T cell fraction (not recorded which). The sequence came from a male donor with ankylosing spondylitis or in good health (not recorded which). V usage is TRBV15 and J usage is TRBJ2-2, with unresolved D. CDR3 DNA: TGTGCCACCAGCCCGGCCGAGTCCGGGGAGCTGTTTTTT. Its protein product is CATSPAESGELFF.